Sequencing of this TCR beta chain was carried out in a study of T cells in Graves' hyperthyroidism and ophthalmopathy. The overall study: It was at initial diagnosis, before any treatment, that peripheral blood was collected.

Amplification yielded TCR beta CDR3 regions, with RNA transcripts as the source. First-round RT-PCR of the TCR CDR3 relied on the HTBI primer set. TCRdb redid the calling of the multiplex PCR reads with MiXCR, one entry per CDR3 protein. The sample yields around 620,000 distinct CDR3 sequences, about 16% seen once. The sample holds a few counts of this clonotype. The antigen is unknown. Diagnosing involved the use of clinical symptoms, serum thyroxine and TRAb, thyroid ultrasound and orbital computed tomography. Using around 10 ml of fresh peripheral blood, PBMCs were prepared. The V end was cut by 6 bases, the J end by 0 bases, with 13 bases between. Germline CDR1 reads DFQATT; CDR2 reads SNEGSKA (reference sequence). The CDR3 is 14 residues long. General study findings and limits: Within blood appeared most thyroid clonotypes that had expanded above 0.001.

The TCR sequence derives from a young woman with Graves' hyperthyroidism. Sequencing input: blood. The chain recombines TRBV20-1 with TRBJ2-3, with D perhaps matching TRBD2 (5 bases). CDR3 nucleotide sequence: TGCAGTGCCGAGCGGAGGCCTAGCACAGATACGCAGTATTTT. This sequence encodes CSAERRPSTDTQYF.